This TCR beta chain emerged from a study of OX40 agonist ivuxolimab in advanced cancers. Study background: Ivuxolimab, an agonistic anti-OX40 (CD134) antibody, was given to patients. Dose-escalation subjects each had hepatocellular carcinoma, melanoma, renal cell or head and neck cancer. Study results and limitations: CD4+ T cells averaged fewer expanded clones than CD8+ T cells.

TCRdb's table, derived via immunoSEQ multiplex PCR, lists solely in-frame clones and lacks some. The sample contains 30,000 to 40,000 clones, approximately 90% of which appear only once. Of note for this clone: Its antigen is unknown.

Trimming removed 3 bases from V and 6 bases from J, with 12 bases in between. Germline assignment: CDR1 LNHDA and CDR2 SQIVND (reference sequence). The CDR3 covers 14 residues. The sequenced sample was CD4+ or CD8+ T cells sorted from blood, obtained in a trial of the OX40 agonist ivuxolimab. This clonotype was obtained from an adult with an advanced solid tumor such as melanoma, head and neck, liver or kidney cancer. The chain joins TRBV19 to TRBJ2-1; D could derive from TRBD1 or TRBD2 (5 bases each). The CDR3 loop is CASSMSVGTNEQFF. The DNA for the CDR3 is TGTGCCAGTAGTATGAGTGTAGGGACCAATGAGCAGTTCTTC.